The clone carrying this T cell receptor (beta chain) was observed a handful of times. This specimen comes from a study of cytomegalovirus exposure and HLA in healthy donors. Germline assignment: CDR1 SGHVS and CDR2 FQNEAQ. The CDR3 is 16 residues long. V gave up 2 bases and J gave up 4 bases; unmatched junction bases: 5. PCR involved 60 Vbeta and 13 Jbeta primers. The protocol was immunoSEQ multiplex PCR, while the TCRdb copy is restricted to in-frame clones and leaves out a portion. Among roughly 120,000 clones listed, 79% were seen once. This chain links TRBV7-8 with TRBJ2-1, with 10 nucleotides matching TRBD2. The source of this sequence is a man aged 18 to 29 in good health and CMV-seronegative. Sequencing was done on a sample of PBMCs. The CDR3 protein is CASSLILAGGYNEQFF. In nucleotides, the CDR3 is TGTGCCAGCAGCTTAATATTAGCGGGAGGATACAATGAGCAGTTCTTC.